One sample yielded the 17 T cell receptor beta chains listed below, sequenced in a study of monozygotic twins with inflammatory bowel disease. TCRdb reprocessed the 5' RACE reads, with one entry per CDR3 protein and no DNA. Recorded for this sample: about 210,000 distinct CDR3 sequences. What was sequenced was blood. These receptors originate from a human donor with ulcerative colitis or Crohn's disease, or a healthy co-twin of an affected twin (not recorded which).

The chain joins TRBV18 to TRBJ1-3. The CDR3 totals 13 residues. Germline CDR1 and CDR2: KGHSH and LQKENI. The CDR3: CASSPDEGNTIYF.

The V gene is TRBV5-1, the J gene TRBJ2-1. CDR1 is SGHRS and CDR2 is YFSETQ in the germline V gene. This CDR3 is built from 14 residues. The CDR3 here is CASSSGQPYNEQFF. Full variable domain (outside the CDR3, taken from reference TRBV5-1 and TRBJ2-1): KAGVTQTPRYLIKTRGQQVTLSCSPISGHRSVSWYQQTPGQGLQFLFEYFSETQRNKGNFPGRFSGRQFSNSRSEMNVSTLELGDSALYLCASSSGQPYNEQFFGPGTRLTVL.

The chain carries TRBV5-4 and TRBJ2-5; without DNA, the TCRdb call of TRBD1 cannot be checked. This CDR3 spans 14 amino acids. The V gene's germline CDR1 is SGHNT and CDR2 YYREEE (reference sequence). This CDR3 reads CASSLGALLETQYF. Drawing the rest from reference TRBV5-4 and TRBJ2-5, the complete variable domain is ETGVTQSPTHLIKTRGQQVTLRCSSQSGHNTVSWYQQALGQGPQFIFQYYREEENGRGNFPPRFSGLQFPNYSSELNVNALELDDSALYLCASSLGALLETQYFGPGTRLLVL.

The chain links TRBV7-9 to TRBJ1-5; as DNA is missing, the TRBD1 call by TCRdb cannot be tested. Germline lookup yields CDR1 SEHNR and CDR2 FQNEAQ (reference sequence). CDR3 size: 16 residues. This chain's CDR3 is CASSRYGAEPNQPQHF.

The chain is built from TRBV7-9 and TRBJ1-1. CDR3 length: 13 amino acids. Germline V gives CDR1 SEHNR, CDR2 FQNEAQ (reference sequence). The CDR3 region is CASSLFTDTEAFF.

The genes are TRBV5-1 and TRBJ2-3. This CDR3 has 15 residues. CDR1 SGHRS and CDR2 YFSETQ come from the germline V gene. This chain's CDR3 is CASSLTRAVTDTQYF.

The CDR3 sequence is CASSLIDRAANTGELFF. The V call is TRBV7-9, the J call TRBJ2-2; TCRdb's D call of TRBD1 is untestable without DNA. The CDR3 covers 17 residues. Germline V gene sequence: CDR1 SEHNR, CDR2 FQNEAQ (reference sequence).

CDR3 region: CASSFLGAGAVYEQYF. This sequence joins TRBV5-5 and TRBJ2-7; as DNA is missing, the TRBD1 call by TCRdb cannot be tested. CDR3 length: 16 amino acids. Germline CDR1 is SGHKS and CDR2 is YYEKEE (reference sequence).

The J gene is TRBJ2-1, the V gene TRBV5-8; the D gene TCRdb calls, TRBD1, cannot be checked with no DNA. The germline V gene encodes CDR1 SGHTS and CDR2 YDEGEE. This CDR3 region has 12 residues. CDR3 sequence: CASSWGDRVRFF.

The rearrangement uses TRBV29-1 and TRBJ2-1; TCRdb lists TRBD2, though no DNA is available to test this call. This CDR3 spans 16 amino acids. The germline V gene encodes CDR1 SQVTM and CDR2 ANQGSEA. CDR3 region: CSVEGRDPRGFGEQFF.

This chain links TRBV10-3 with TRBJ2-6. This CDR3 region has 15 residues. Per germline, CDR1 ENHRY and CDR2 SYGVKD. The CDR3 sequence: CAISTSLSGANVLTF.

This chain links TRBV6-1 with TRBJ2-7; as DNA is missing, the TRBD1 call by TCRdb cannot be tested. Germline CDR1 MNHNS, CDR2 SASEGT. CDR3 length: 14 residues. Here the CDR3 reads CASRDRGNTYEQYF.

The chain links TRBV20-1 to TRBJ2-4; checking the TCRdb D call of TRBD1 is not possible without DNA. CDR3 length: 14 residues. In germline, CDR1 is DFQATT, CDR2 SNEGSKA (reference sequence). The CDR3 sequence is CSARNTGAQNIQYF.

The gene calls are TRBV12-3 or TRBV12-4 and TRBJ1-2; TCRdb proposes TRBD1, but this gene call is untestable without DNA. This CDR3 has 14 residues. Here the CDR3 reads CASSFPGQAYGYTF.

The chain is built from TRBV12-3 or TRBV12-4 and TRBJ2-2. This CDR3 is 12 amino acids long. CDR3 in amino acids: CASSVTTGELFF.

This chain connects TRBV12-3 or TRBV12-4 to TRBJ1-2; the D gene TCRdb calls, TRBD1, cannot be checked with no DNA. The CDR3 loop spans 13 amino acids. The CDR3 here is CASRPGGWGGYTF.

The chain carries TRBV29-1 and TRBJ2-6. Germline V gives CDR1 SQVTM, CDR2 ANQGSEA. The CDR3 has 15 residues. This chain's CDR3 is CSVGWTDSGANVLTF.